The 11 T cell receptor beta chains below were found in one sample sequenced in a study of identical twins. In TCRdb, the 5' RACE reads were re-called with MiXCR into one record per CDR3 protein. The sample lists about 700,000 distinct CDR3 sequences, 8.6% occurring once. The same sample was also studied in work on yellow fever vaccine responses in identical twins.

The sequenced sample consisted of PBMCs. The receptors come from a woman aged 18 to 35 in good health.

V gene TRBV6-1 combines with J gene TRBJ2-7; D is ambiguous. The CDR3 runs 16 residues. The germline V and J ends were trimmed by 6 bases and 2 bases, with 20 bases remaining between them. Germline V lookup: CDR1 MNHNS, CDR2 SASEGT. The CDR3 here is CASSQDGSSITYEQYF. The CDR3 DNA reads TGTGCCAGCAGCCAGGACGGCTCTAGTATTACCTACGAGCAGTACTTC.

In this sample, this clonotype turned up a few times. J is TRBJ2-2 and V is TRBV4-3; TRBD2 agrees at 10 bases. Per the germline V gene, CDR1 is LGHNA and CDR2 is YSLEER. This CDR3 has 17 amino acids. V gave up 4 bases and J gave up 1 base; unmatched junction bases: 6. The CDR3 is CASSRASGSWNTGELFF. The CDR3 region has the DNA TGCGCCAGCAGCCGTGCTAGCGGGAGTTGGAACACCGGGGAGCTGTTTTTT.

This clonotype was counted many times. The chain couples TRBV18 to TRBJ2-1; D ambiguous. Germline V gives CDR1 KGHSH, CDR2 LQKENI. Trimming pared 1 base from V and 10 bases from J, leaving 8 bases between. The length of the CDR3 is 12 residues. CDR3 sequence (DNA): TGTGCCAGCTCACCACTTAACAGCGAGCAGTTCTTC. Its translation: CASSPLNSEQFF.

This clonotype occurred a few times. V usage is TRBV6-1 and J usage is TRBJ2-7, with a weak D call TRBD2 (6 bases). This CDR3 region has 14 residues. Trimming stripped 7 bases from V and 0 bases from J, with 13 bases between. The V gene's germline CDR1 is MNHNS and CDR2 SASEGT. This CDR3 is CASIERGSSYEQYF. The CDR3 nucleotides read TGTGCCAGCATCGAACGGGGGAGCTCCTACGAGCAGTACTTC.

This clonotype has more than one count but fewer than ten. V gene TRBV4-1 combines with J gene TRBJ2-2, with 16 bases that match TRBD2. V was pared by 2 bases and J by 6 bases, with 9 bases of the junction left unmatched. The germline gives CDR1 MGHRA, CDR2 YSYEKL. The CDR3 has 19 residues. The CDR3 protein is CASSQPGLAGGKAAGELFF. In DNA form, the CDR3 reads TGCGCCAGCAGCCAACCGGGACTAGCGGGGGGGAAGGCGGCCGGGGAGCTGTTTTTT.

The rearrangement links TRBV2 to TRBJ2-3; 11 nucleotides match TRBD2. The germline CDR1 and CDR2 sequences are SNHLY and FYNNEI. This CDR3 has 19 amino acids. As DNA, the CDR3 is TGTACCATCGCCCTACGGCTAGCGGGGGGCCGGGTGAACCTAAATACGCAGTATTTT. This translates into CTIALRLAGGRVNLNTQYF.

The chain employs TRBV5-1 and TRBJ1-4; a possible D gene is TRBD1 (5 bases). V lost 4 bases to trimming and J lost 4 bases, with 17 bases between them. CDR3 size: 16 residues. Germline loops: CDR1 SGHRS, CDR2 YFSETQ. As DNA, the CDR3 is TGCGCCAGCAGCATTACAGGAGCTACTGTTAATGAAAAACTGTTTTTT. The encoded protein is CASSITGATVNEKLFF.

The chain has TRBV24-1 and TRBJ2-3; 8 nucleotides align to TRBD2. The V gene end was trimmed by 7 bases and the J gene end by 6 bases; junction bases not matched to a gene: 8. The germline V gene encodes CDR1 KGHDR and CDR2 SFDVKD. The length of the CDR3 is 14 residues. CDR3 amino acids: CATSYGGAADTQYF. The CDR3, as DNA: TGTGCCACCAGCTACGGGGGGGCCGCGGATACGCAGTATTTT.

This clonotype was seen ten or more times. The gene calls are TRBV7-9 and TRBJ2-1; D perhaps matches TRBD2 (6 bases). The CDR3 is 17 residues long. Germline V lookup: CDR1 SEHNR, CDR2 FQNEAQ (reference sequence). V lost 5 bases to trimming and J lost 0 bases, with 17 bases between them. The CDR3 is CASSPGLTENSYNEQFF. CDR3 nucleotide sequence: TGTGCCAGCAGCCCGGGACTTACCGAGAACTCCTACAATGAGCAGTTCTTC.

This clonotype has just a few counts. The chain joins TRBV12-3 or TRBV12-4 to TRBJ1-1; D unclear. Deletions cut 3 bases from V and 3 bases from J, with 11 bases between. This CDR3 comprises 14 residues. The CDR3 sequence: CASSFFGVDTEAFF. CDR3 nucleotide sequence: TGTGCCAGCAGTTTTTTTGGCGTGGACACTGAAGCTTTCTTT.

There are a few counts of this clonotype. The V call is TRBV24-1, the J call TRBJ1-2; D ambiguous. V shed 7 bases and J shed 1 base, with 9 bases lying between them. This CDR3 contains 13 residues. Germline values: CDR1 KGHDR, CDR2 SFDVKD. CDR3 DNA: TGTGCCACCAGCGATCAGATTAACTATGGCTACACCTTC. Translation gives CATSDQINYGYTF.